The entry below gives a single T cell receptor beta chain sequence along with its context. This record comes from a study of blood T cell repertoires in COVID-19. On the study more broadly: COVID-19 samples collected from the United States, Italy and Spain covered acute and convalescent phases. In each case, the material was cDNA or gDNA derived from T cells, B-cell-depleted T cells, or PBMCs.

CDR3 size: 16 residues. Unmatched junction bases numbered 7, after V lost 4 bases and J lost 6 bases. Germline-derived CDR1 and CDR2 are SGHRS and YFSETQ. As originally analysed: Nucleated cell number was recorded as an estimate derived from reference gene primer amplification. Measured with immunoSEQ multiplex PCR; TCRdb has only the in-frame clones, and not every one. That table furnishes V, J and clone size, whereas the DNA furnished D and trimming. Seen here are around 620,000 clones, over 80% observed once, and the top ten hold roughly 0.26%. This receptor was taken from a woman aged 18 to 35 with acute or convalescent COVID-19. Material for sequencing was peripheral blood. The genes are TRBV5-1 and TRBJ1-6; 10 bases are a match to TRBD1. CDR3 bases: TGCGCCAGCAGCCCATCCGGGACAGGGGCTAATTCACCCCTCCACTTT. Its protein is CASSPSGTGANSPLHF.